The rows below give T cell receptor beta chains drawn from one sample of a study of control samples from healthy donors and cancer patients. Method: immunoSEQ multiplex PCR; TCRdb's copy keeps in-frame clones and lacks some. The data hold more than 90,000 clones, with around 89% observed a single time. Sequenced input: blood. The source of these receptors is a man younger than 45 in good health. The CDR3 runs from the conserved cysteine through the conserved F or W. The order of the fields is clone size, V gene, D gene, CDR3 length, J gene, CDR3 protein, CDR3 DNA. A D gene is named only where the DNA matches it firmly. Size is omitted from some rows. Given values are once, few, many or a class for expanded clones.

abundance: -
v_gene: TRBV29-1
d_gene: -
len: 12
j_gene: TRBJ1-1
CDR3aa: CSVHEVATEAFF
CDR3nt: TGCAGCGTCCATGAGGTGGCCACTGAAGCTTTCTTT

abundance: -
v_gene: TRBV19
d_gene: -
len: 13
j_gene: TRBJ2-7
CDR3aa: CASSISDGYEQYF
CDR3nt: TGTGCCAGTAGTATCTCCGACGGATACGAGCAGTACTTC

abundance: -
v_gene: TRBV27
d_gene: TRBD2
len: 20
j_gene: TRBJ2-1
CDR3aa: CASSPKGGRETSGNRIEQFF
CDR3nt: TGTGCCAGCAGTCCTAAAGGGGGGAGAGAAACTAGCGGCAATAGAATTGAGCAGTTCTTC

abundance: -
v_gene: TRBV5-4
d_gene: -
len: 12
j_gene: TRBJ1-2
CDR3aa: CASSPTVGGYTF
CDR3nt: TGTGCCAGCAGCCCAACCGTAGGTGGCTACACCTTC

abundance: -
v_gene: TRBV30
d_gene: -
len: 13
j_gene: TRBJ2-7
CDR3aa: CAWSGSGAYEQYF
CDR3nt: TGTGCCTGGAGTGGGTCAGGGGCCTACGAGCAGTACTTC

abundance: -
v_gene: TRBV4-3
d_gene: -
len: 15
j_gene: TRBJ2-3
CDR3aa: CASSQDSDRTDTQYF
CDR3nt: TGCGCCAGCAGCCAAGATTCTGACAGGACAGATACGCAGTATTTT

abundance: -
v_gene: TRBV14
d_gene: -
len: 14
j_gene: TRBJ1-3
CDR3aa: CASSQPPSGNTIYF
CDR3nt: TGTGCCAGCAGCCAACCTCCCTCTGGAAACACCATATATTTT

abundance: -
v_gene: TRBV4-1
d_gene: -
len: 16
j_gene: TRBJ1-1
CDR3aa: CASSQRFGGAVFEAFF
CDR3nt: TGCGCCAGCAGCCAACGGTTCGGGGGGGCTGTATTTGAAGCTTTCTTT

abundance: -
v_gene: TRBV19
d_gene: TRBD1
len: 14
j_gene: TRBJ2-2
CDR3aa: CASPGQGNTGELFF
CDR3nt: TGTGCCAGCCCGGGACAGGGGAACACCGGGGAGCTGTTTTTT

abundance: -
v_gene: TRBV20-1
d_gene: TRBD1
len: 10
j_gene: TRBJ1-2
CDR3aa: CSADRAGYTF
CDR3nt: TGCAGTGCTGACAGGGCTGGCTACACCTTC

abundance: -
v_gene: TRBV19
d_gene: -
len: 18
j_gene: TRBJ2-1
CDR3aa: CASSHPDSIPYTNNEQFF
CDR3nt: TGTGCCAGTAGCCACCCGGACTCGATCCCGTACACAAACAATGAGCAGTTCTTC

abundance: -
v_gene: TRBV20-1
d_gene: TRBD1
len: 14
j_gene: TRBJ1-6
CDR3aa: CSASLQGVNLALHF
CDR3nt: TGCAGTGCTAGTCTACAGGGGGTTAATTTGGCCCTCCACTTT

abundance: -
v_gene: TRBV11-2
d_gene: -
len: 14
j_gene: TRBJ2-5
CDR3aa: CASSFSPTGGTQYF
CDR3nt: TGTGCCAGCAGCTTTTCACCGACGGGCGGGACCCAGTACTTC

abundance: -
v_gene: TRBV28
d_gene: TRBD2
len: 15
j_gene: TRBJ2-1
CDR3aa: CASSSPGGSYNEQFF
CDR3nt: TGTGCCAGCAGTTCCCCGGGGGGCTCCTACAATGAGCAGTTCTTC

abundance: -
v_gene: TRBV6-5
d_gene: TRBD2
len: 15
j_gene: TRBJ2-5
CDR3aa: CASKTFTSGQETQYF
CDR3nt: TGTGCCAGCAAGACCTTTACTAGCGGGCAAGAGACCCAGTACTTC

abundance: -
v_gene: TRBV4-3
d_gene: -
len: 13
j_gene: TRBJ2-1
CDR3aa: CASSPTVSGEQFF
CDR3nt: TGCGCCAGCAGCCCCACCGTGAGCGGTGAGCAGTTCTTC

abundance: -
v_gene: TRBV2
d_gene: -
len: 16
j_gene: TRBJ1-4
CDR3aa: CASRGTSSATNEKLFF
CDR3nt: TGTGCCAGCAGGGGGACTAGCAGTGCAACTAATGAAAAACTGTTTTTT

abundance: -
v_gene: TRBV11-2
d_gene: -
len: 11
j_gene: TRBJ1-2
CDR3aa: CASSFWSENTF
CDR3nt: TGTGCCAGCAGCTTCTGGTCAGAAAACACCTTC

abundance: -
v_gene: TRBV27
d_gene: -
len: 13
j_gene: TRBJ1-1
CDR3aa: CASRYDRYTEAFF
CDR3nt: TGTGCCAGCAGATATGACAGATACACTGAAGCTTTCTTT

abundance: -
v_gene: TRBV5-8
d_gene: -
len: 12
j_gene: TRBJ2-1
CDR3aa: CASKREFDEQFF
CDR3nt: TGTGCCAGCAAAAGAGAATTCGATGAGCAGTTCTTC

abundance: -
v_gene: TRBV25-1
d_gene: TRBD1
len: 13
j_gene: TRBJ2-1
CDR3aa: CASRTGRHDEQFF
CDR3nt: TGTGCCAGCAGGACAGGGCGCCACGATGAGCAGTTCTTC

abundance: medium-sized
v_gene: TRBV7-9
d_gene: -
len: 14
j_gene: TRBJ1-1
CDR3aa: CASSIGLLNTEAFF
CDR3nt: TGTGCCAGCAGTATCGGGCTCCTGAACACTGAAGCTTTCTTT

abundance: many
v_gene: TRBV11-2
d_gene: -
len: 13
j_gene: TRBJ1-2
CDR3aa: CASSLAAGYGYTF
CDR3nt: TGTGCCAGCAGCTTAGCTGCAGGCTATGGCTACACCTTC

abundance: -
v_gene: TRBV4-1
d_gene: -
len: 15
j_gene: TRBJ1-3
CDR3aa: CASSQGTPMGNTIYF
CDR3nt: TGCGCCAGCAGCCAAGGGACTCCGATGGGAAACACCATATATTTT

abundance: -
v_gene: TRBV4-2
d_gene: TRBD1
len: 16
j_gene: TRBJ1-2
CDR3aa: CASSQETGGARNGYTF
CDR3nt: TGTGCCAGCAGCCAGGAAACAGGGGGCGCCCGGAATGGCTACACCTTC

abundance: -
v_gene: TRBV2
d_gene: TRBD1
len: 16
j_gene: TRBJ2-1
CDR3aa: CASTTQGQGILSEQFF
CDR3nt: TGTGCCAGCACTACTCAGGGACAGGGGATTCTCTCTGAGCAGTTCTTC

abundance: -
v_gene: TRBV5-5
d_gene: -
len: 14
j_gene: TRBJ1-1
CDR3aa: CASSLAGKNTEAFF
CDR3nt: TGTGCCAGCAGCTTGGCAGGGAAAAACACTGAAGCTTTCTTT

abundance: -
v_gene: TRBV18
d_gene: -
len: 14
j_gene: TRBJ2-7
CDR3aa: CASSPIGIRNEQYF
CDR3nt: TGTGCCAGCTCACCAATAGGGATAAGAAACGAGCAGTACTTC

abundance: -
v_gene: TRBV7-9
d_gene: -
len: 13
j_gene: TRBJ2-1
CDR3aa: CASSLAGPWEQFF
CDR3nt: TGTGCCAGCAGCTTAGCGGGTCCGTGGGAGCAGTTCTTC

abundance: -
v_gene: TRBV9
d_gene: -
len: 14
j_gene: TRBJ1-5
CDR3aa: CASSVEPSNQPQHF
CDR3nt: TGTGCCAGCAGCGTAGAGCCCTCTAATCAGCCCCAGCATTTT

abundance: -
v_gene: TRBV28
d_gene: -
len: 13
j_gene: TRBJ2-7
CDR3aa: CASRNSNSYEQYF
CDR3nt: TGTGCCAGCAGAAATTCTAACAGCTACGAGCAGTACTTC

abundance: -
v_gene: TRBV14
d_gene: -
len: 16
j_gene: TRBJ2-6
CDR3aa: CASSHGKGSGANVLTF
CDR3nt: TGTGCCAGCAGCCACGGGAAGGGTTCCGGGGCCAACGTCCTGACTTTC

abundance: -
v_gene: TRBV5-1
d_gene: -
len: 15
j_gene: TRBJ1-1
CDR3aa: CASSPAPGMNTEAFF
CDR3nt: TGCGCCAGCAGCCCCGCCCCGGGAATGAACACTGAAGCTTTCTTT

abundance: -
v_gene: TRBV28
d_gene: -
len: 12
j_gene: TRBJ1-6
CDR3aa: CASSSPGSPLHF
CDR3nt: TGTGCCAGCAGTTCCCCGGGGTCACCCCTCCACTTT

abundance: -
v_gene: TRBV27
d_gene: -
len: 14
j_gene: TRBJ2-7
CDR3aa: CASSPLGGAYEQYF
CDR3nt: TGTGCCAGCAGCCCTTTAGGGGGAGCCTACGAGCAGTACTTC

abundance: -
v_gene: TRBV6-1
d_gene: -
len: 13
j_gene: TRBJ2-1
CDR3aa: CASSEAGRGREFF
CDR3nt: TGTGCCAGCAGTGAAGCCGGCAGGGGACGAGAGTTCTTC

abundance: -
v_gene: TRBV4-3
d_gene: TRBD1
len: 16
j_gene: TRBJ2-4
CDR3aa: CASSQISGGRGNIQYF
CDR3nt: TGCGCCAGCAGCCAAATATCAGGGGGCAGAGGAAACATTCAGTACTTC

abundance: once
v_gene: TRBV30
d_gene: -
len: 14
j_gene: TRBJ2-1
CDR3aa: CAWITRGAGNEQFF
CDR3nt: TGTGCCTGGATAACCCGGGGGGCCGGCAATGAGCAGTTCTTC

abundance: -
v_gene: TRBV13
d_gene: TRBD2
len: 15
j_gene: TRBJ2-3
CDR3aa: CASSLAGGVTDTQYF
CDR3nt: TGTGCCAGCAGCTTAGCGGGGGGGGTCACAGATACGCAGTATTTT

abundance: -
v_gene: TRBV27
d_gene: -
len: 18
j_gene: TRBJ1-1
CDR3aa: CASSPSLTGIGVNTEAFF
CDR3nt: TGTGCCAGCAGTCCATCTCTTACAGGGATTGGGGTGAACACTGAAGCTTTCTTT

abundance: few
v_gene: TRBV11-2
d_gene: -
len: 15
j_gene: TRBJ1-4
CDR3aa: CASSPDGATNEKLFF
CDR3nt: TGTGCCAGCAGCCCCGATGGAGCAACTAATGAAAAACTGTTTTTT

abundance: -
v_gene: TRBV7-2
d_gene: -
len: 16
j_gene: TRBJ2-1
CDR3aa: CASSLGGTRIYNEQFF
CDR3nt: TGTGCCAGCAGCTTAGGGGGGACCAGAATCTACAATGAGCAGTTCTTC

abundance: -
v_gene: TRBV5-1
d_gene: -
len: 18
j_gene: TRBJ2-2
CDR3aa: CASSLTSQVYWNTGELFF
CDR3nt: TGCGCCAGCAGCTTGACCAGCCAGGTTTACTGGAACACCGGGGAGCTGTTTTTT

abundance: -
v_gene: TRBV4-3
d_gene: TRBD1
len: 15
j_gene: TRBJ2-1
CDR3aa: CASSTRGQGDNEQFF
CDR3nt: TGCGCCAGCAGCACCCGCGGACAGGGGGACAATGAGCAGTTCTTC

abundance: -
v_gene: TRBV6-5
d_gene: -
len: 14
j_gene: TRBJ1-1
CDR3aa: CASNGGRRMTEAFF
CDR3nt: TGTGCCAGCAATGGGGGGCGCAGGATGACTGAAGCTTTCTTT

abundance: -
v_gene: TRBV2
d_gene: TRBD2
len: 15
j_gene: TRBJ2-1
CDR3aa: CASRAGLAALNEQFF
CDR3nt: TGTGCCAGCAGAGCCGGACTAGCGGCACTCAATGAGCAGTTCTTC

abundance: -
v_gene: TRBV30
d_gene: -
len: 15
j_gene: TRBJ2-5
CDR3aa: CAWSPLQHGQETQYF
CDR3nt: TGTGCCTGGAGTCCCCTTCAACACGGGCAAGAGACCCAGTACTTC

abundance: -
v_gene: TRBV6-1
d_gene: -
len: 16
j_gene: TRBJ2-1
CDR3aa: CASSGEGAGPPNEQFF
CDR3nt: TGTGCCAGCAGTGGAGAGGGCGCAGGGCCACCCAATGAGCAGTTCTTC